This section outlines one TCR beta chain sequence together with its context. No cognate antigen has been identified for it. Base qualities are missing; no much larger clone stands one base away. From the cysteine up to the phenylalanine, the CDR3 has a length of 16 residues. Of the read, only the CDR3 DNA is kept; its 48 bases are in frame from base 1. CDR1 and CDR2 are read off the germline V gene (reference sequence) as LNHDA and SQIVND. The V end gives up 5 bases and the J end 7 bases, leaving 13 bases in the junction not matched to a gene. Libraries were constructed by the immunoSEQ multiplex PCR assay. Imported from immuneACCESS, the table was reduced by TCRdb to in-frame sequences with V and J called. These copies leave out some clones; in studies compared against another copy, an unresolved V gene accounts for under half, and the cause of the remainder is not known. The sample yields 7,000 or so clones; nearly 80% were counted once. The ten largest account for about 3.5% of the sample.

The data belong to a study of chemoradiotherapy in HPV16-positive cancers (dated by TCRdb to between 2022 and 2023). The study in broad terms: Candidate HPV-specific T-cell clones and common TCR motifs were defined through functional T-cell assays on cells from two HPV16-positive patients. The study asked whether T-cell immunity to the HPV oncoproteins E6 and E7 changes during chemoradiotherapy and whether this immunity affects survival. The candidate HPV-specific TCRs and motifs were subsequently tracked in TCR repertoires obtained from roughly 90 patients with HPV-related cancers.

Repertoires were sampled multiple times during chemoradiotherapy, which allowed clonal expansion in the tumor microenvironment to be followed. Points the paper makes about the study in general: The functional definition of HPV-specific T cells came from only a couple of HPV16-positive patients, and the survival association was reported for HPV16-positive patients. Expansion of candidate HPV-specific clones and E7-related TCR motifs was observed in the tumor microenvironment during treatment, whereas no such expansion was observed for non-HPV-specific T cells. In HPV16-positive patients, expansion of HPV-responsive T cells during chemoradiotherapy was found to be associated with improved recurrence-free survival.

The chain is encoded by TRBV19 joined to TRBJ1-5; TRBD1 matches 8 bases in the middle. This receptor was taken from a human donor with HPV-associated anogenital cancer. Sample collection was performed from a patient who underwent chemoradiotherapy. The nucleotide sequence reads as follows: TGTGCCAGTAGTTTCCAAGGACAGGGAGTAAGGCAGCCCCAGCATTTT. This sequence encodes CASSFQGQGVRQPQHF.